Sequencing of this T cell receptor beta chain was carried out in a study of regulatory T cells in long-lasting Graves disease. Study context: More than 5 years of antithyroid drugs with positive TSH receptor antibodies defined persistent Graves' disease. General study points: Persistent Graves' patients showed a TCR diversity that was lower than that of newly diagnosed ones.

Note on this clonotype: The antigen is undetermined.

The time point here: persistent/refractory GD, antithyroid drugs over 5 years with positive TRAb. Generation of the TCR library employed RNA extracted from PBMCs. Each of the patients was recruited from an endocrinology department situated in Xi'an, China. Assembly of TCR beta libraries relied on iRepertoire HTBI primers together with Arm-PCR of CDR3 regions. TCRdb re-analysed the multiplex PCR reads in MiXCR, keeping a single row per CDR3 protein. Of about 660,000 distinct CDR3 sequences in the sample, 25% to 30% were seen once. This receptor was taken from a female donor with Graves disease. Sequenced here: peripheral blood mononuclear cells (PBMCs), sampled when the disease was refractory, from a patient treated with antithyroid drugs.

The CDR3: CASSEGQRSTDTQYF. The CDR3 coding sequence is TGTGCCAGCAGTGAGGGACAGCGAAGCACAGATACGCAGTATTTT. This rearrangement joins TRBV2 to TRBJ2-3; TRBD1 aligns across 7 bases. The V segment lost 3 bases and the J segment 0 bases; nucleotides outside the gene matches: 3. This CDR3 spans 15 amino acids. CDR1 is SNHLY and CDR2 is FYNNEI in the germline V gene.